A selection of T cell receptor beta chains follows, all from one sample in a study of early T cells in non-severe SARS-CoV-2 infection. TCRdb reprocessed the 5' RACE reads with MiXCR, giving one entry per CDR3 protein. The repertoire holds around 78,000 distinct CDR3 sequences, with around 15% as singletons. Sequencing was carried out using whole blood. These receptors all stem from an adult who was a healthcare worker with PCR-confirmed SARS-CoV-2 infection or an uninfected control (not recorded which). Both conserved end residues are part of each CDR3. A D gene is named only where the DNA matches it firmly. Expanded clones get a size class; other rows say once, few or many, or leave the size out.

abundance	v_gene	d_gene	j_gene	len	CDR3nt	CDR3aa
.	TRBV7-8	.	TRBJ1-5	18	TGTGCCAGCAGCTTAGAGGGGTTCCTCTACGGGAAGAATCAGCCCCAGCATTTT	CASSLEGFLYGKNQPQHF
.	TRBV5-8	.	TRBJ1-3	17	TGTGCCAGCAGCCCCCCTTACAACGGGTTCTCTGGAAACACCATATATTTT	CASSPPYNGFSGNTIYF
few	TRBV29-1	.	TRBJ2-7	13	TGCAGCGTTGAACGACTAGTTGGGGGCGAGCAGTACTTC	CSVERLVGGEQYF
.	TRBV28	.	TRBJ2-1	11	TGTGCCAGCAGGGACCCCAGATCTCAGTTCTTC	CASRDPRSQFF
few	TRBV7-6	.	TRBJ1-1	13	TGTGCCAGCAGCTTAGGACTGGCGGGTGAAGCTTTCTTT	CASSLGLAGEAFF
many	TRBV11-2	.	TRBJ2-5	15	TGTGCCAGCAGCCCGAGTGGGTCCGACGGGGAGACCCAGTACTTC	CASSPSGSDGETQYF
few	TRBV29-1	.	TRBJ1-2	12	TGCAGCGTGGCGGACGGATCATATGGCTACACCTTC	CSVADGSYGYTF
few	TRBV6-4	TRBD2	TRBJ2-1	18	TGTGCCAGCAGTGTGGGTCTAGCGGGAGTCAACTCCTACAATGAGCAGTTCTTC	CASSVGLAGVNSYNEQFF
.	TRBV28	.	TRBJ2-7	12	TGTGCCAGCAGTGAACTAACCTACGAGCAGTACTTC	CASSELTYEQYF
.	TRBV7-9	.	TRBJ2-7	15	TGTGCCAGCAGCTTGAGACAGGGAGGTCCCTACGAGCAGTACTTC	CASSLRQGGPYEQYF
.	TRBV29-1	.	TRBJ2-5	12	TGCAGCGTTGTACCTAGCGCAGAGACCCAGTACTTC	CSVVPSAETQYF
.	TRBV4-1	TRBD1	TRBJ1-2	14	TGCGCCAGCAGCCACACGACAGGGAGCTATGGCTACACCTTC	CASSHTTGSYGYTF
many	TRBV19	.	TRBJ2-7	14	TGTGCCAGTAGTATAAGGGGCGCCTCCTACGAGCAGTACTTC	CASSIRGASYEQYF
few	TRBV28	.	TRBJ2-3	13	TGTGCCAGCAGGCATCCTAGCACAGATACGCAGTATTTT	CASRHPSTDTQYF
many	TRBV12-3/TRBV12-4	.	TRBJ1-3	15	TGTGCCAGCAGTTTAGAGGGCCTTTCTGGAAACACCATATATTTT	CASSLEGLSGNTIYF
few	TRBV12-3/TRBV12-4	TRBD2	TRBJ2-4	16	TGTGCCAGCAGCTCCTCGCCAACTAGCGGAGGAAACATTCAGTACTTC	CASSSSPTSGGNIQYF
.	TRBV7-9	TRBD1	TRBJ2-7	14	TGTGCCAGCAGCCCAGTAGACAGGGACTACGAGCAGTACTTC	CASSPVDRDYEQYF
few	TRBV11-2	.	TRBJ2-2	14	TGTGCCAGCAGCTTGACAGCGAGCATCGGGGAGCTGTTTTTT	CASSLTASIGELFF
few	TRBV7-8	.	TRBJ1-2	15	TGTGCCAGCAGCTTAGCTCGGGACTCTCACTATGGCTACACCTTC	CASSLARDSHYGYTF
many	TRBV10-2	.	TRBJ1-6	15	TGCGCCAGCAGGGAAGGGGGCTCCTATAATTCACCCCTCCACTTT	CASREGGSYNSPLHF
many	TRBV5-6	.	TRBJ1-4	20	TGTGCCAGCAGCTTGGCCGAGGGGACACCCTTGGCAGCAACTAATGAAAAACTGTTTTTT	CASSLAEGTPLAATNEKLFF
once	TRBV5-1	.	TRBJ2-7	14	TGCGCCAGCAGGTTAAGATTGAGCTCCTACGAGCAGTACTTC	CASRLRLSSYEQYF
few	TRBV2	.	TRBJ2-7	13	TGTGCCACAGAAGGGACACCCTCCTACGAGCAGTACTTC	CATEGTPSYEQYF
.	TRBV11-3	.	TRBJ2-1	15	TGTGCCAGCACCCCCCGCCGGCTAGCACGGAATGAGCAGTTCTTC	CASTPRRLARNEQFF
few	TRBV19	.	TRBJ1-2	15	TGTGCCAGTAGTATAGCAAGCGGGCAGGACCGTGGCTACACCTTC	CASSIASGQDRGYTF
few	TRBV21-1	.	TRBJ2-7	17	TGTGCCAGCAACCCGCGTGGGAGCGGGAGGACATGCTACGAGCAGTACTTC	CASNPRGSGRTCYEQYF
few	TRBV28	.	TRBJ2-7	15	TGTGCCAGCAGTTCCCCTCATGCGAGTACCTACGAGCAGTACTTC	CASSSPHASTYEQYF
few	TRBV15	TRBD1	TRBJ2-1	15	TGTGCCACCAGCAGAGGGGACAGGGATTTGAATGAGCAGTTCTTC	CATSRGDRDLNEQFF
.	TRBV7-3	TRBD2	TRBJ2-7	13	TGTGCCAGCGGGGAGGGACCCCTCAGCGAGCAGTACTTC	CASGEGPLSEQYF